The 28 T cell receptor beta chains below come from one sample, sequenced in a study of control samples from healthy donors and cancer patients. Here immunoSEQ multiplex PCR was the method, and the copy in TCRdb shows in-frame clones only, minus some. Of about 150,000 clones listed, 94% were seen once; the top ten hold approximately 5.7%. Sequenced input: blood. The origin of the receptors is a man between 40 and 49 years old in good health.

The rearrangement links TRBV11-2 to TRBJ1-2; D is perhaps TRBD1 (5 bases). Germline V gene sequence: CDR1 SGHAT, CDR2 FQNNGV. This CDR3 contains 14 residues. V lost 3 bases, J lost 3 bases, and 11 bases lay in between. For the CDR3, the DNA is TGTGCCAGCAGCTTCCGGGGCAGTGACTATGGCTACACCTTC. Encoded protein: CASSFRGSDYGYTF.

The rearrangement joins TRBV3-1 (or the pseudogene TRBV3-2) to TRBJ2-2, with D perhaps given as TRBD1 or TRBD2 (5 bases each). Trimming removed 1 base at V and 6 bases at J, with 18 bases between. The CDR3 totals 17 residues. The V gene's germline CDR1 is LGHDT and CDR2 YNNKEL (reference sequence). The CDR3 bases are TGTGCCAGCAGCCAAGGCGCCGTGGGGGTTGCGGCCGGGGAGCTGTTTTTT. Its translation is CASSQGAVGVAAGELFF.

This clone was counted a single time. V and J are TRBV14 and TRBJ1-6, with 8 positions matching TRBD1. With 6 bases clipped from V and 4 bases from J, the junction kept 5 bases outside the gene matches. This CDR3 is 15 amino acids long. Looked up from germline, CDR1 is SGHDN and CDR2 is FVKESK. The CDR3 region is CASSVQGVYNSPLHF. CDR3 DNA: TGTGCCAGCAGTGTACAGGGGGTTTATAATTCACCCCTCCACTTT.

The rearrangement joins TRBV7-2 to TRBJ1-6; D call uncertain. Germline V CDR1 and CDR2: SGHTA, FQGNSA. V was cut by 1 base and J by 11 bases, with 9 bases left in between. The CDR3 runs 13 residues. CDR3 region: CASSLGPVAPLHF. The CDR3 nucleotides read TGTGCCAGCAGCTTAGGCCCAGTCGCACCCCTCCACTTT.

The chain uses TRBV18 and TRBJ2-5, with D uncertain. Between the trimmed V and J ends, which lost 4 bases and 2 bases, there was a span of 11 bases. CDR3 length: 14 amino acids. CDR1 and CDR2 from the germline V gene are KGHSH and LQKENI. CDR3 DNA sequence: TGTGCCAGCTCACGGTCCGGCCAGCAAGAGACCCAGTACTTC. Translated, it gives CASSRSGQQETQYF.

The chain has TRBV18 and TRBJ2-1; 12 positions match TRBD2. The CDR3 extends over 13 amino acids. The V segment lost 5 bases and the J segment 14 bases; nucleotides outside the gene matches: 7. Germline-derived CDR1 and CDR2 are KGHSH and LQKENI. The CDR3 nucleotides read TGTGCCAGCTCAGGGACTAGCGGGTTGATGGAGTTCTTC. This encodes CASSGTSGLMEFF.

The chain combines TRBV29-1 with TRBJ1-2, with no clear D. Deletions cut 4 bases from V and 7 bases from J, with 1 base between. The CDR3 spans 8 residues. The germline CDR1 and CDR2 sequences are SQVTM and ANQGSEA. For the CDR3, the DNA is TGCAGCGTTGGTGGCTACACCTTC. This codes for CSVGGYTF.

J is TRBJ2-1 and V is TRBV7-9, with a weak D call TRBD2 (6 bases). With 5 bases removed from V and 9 bases from J, the gap between germline ends came to 11 bases. Germline V gives CDR1 SEHNR, CDR2 FQNEAQ (reference sequence). This CDR3 contains 12 residues. CDR3 bases: TGTGCCAGCAGCCTAATCGGGGGTGAGCAGTTCTTC. It yields the protein CASSLIGGEQFF. Full variable domain (missing parts from reference TRBV7-9 and TRBJ2-1): DTGVSQNPRHKITKRGQNVTFRCDPISEHNRLYWYRQTLGQGPEFLTYFQNEAQLEKSRLLSDRFSAERPKGSFSTLEIQRTEQGDSAMYLCASSLIGGEQFFGPGTRLTVL.

The chain links TRBV4-1 to TRBJ2-7; no clear D. Looked up from germline, CDR1 is MGHRA and CDR2 is YSYEKL. V was clipped by 3 bases and J by 2 bases, with 8 bases between them. This CDR3 contains 13 residues. CDR3 amino acids: CASSQAQTYEQYF. The CDR3 region has the DNA TGCGCCAGCAGCCAGGCACAGACCTACGAGCAGTACTTC.

This chain connects TRBV6-5 to TRBJ2-4; maybe TRBD1 (5 bases). V was cut by 0 bases and J by 3 bases, with 9 bases left in between. This CDR3 comprises 15 residues. Germline V lookup: CDR1 MNHEY, CDR2 SVGAGI. The CDR3 is CASSYSIGDKNIQYF. The CDR3 DNA follows: TGTGCCAGCAGTTACTCGATAGGGGACAAAAACATTCAGTACTTC.

This chain links TRBV27 with TRBJ2-7; TRBD2 might be the D (6 bases). Trimming stripped 5 bases from V and 4 bases from J, with 15 bases between. The CDR3 consists of 14 residues. Germline CDR1 is MNHEY and CDR2 is SMNVEV (reference sequence). This chain's CDR3 is CASSPRTGVYEQYF. The DNA for the CDR3 is TGTGCCAGCAGTCCAAGGACGGGGGTTTACGAGCAGTACTTC.

V usage is TRBV7-3 and J usage is TRBJ1-6, with D possibly TRBD1 on 5 matching bases. Germline loops: CDR1 SGHTA, CDR2 FQGTGA. CDR3 size: 14 residues. The ends were cut back, 2 bases at V and 7 bases at J, with 9 bases in the middle. In DNA, the CDR3 is TGTGCCAGCAGCTTAGGAGGGGTGAATTCACCCCTCCACTTT. This gives the protein CASSLGGVNSPLHF.

J is TRBJ2-7 and V is TRBV7-9; no clear D gene. Trimming left V 5 bases short and J 2 bases short, with 13 bases between. Looked up from germline, CDR1 is SEHNR and CDR2 is FQNEAQ (reference sequence). CDR3 length equals 14 residues. CDR3 sequence: CASSPPIITYEQYF. In nucleotides, the CDR3 is TGTGCCAGCAGCCCGCCGATTATCACCTACGAGCAGTACTTC.

The V and J genes are TRBV4-3 and TRBJ2-7, with 11 positions matching TRBD1. The ends lost 4 bases at V and 7 bases at J; junction bases unmatched: 3. The CDR3 covers 13 residues. Germline V gene lookup returns CDR1 LGHNA and CDR2 YSLEER. The CDR3 loop is CASSPDRGHEQYF. The CDR3, as DNA: TGCGCCAGCAGCCCGGACAGGGGGCATGAGCAGTACTTC.

In its sample, this clone was seen once. The chain couples TRBV30 to TRBJ1-6, with D possibly being TRBD1 (6 bases). Germline CDR1 and CDR2: GTSNPN and SVGIG (reference sequence). The CDR3 contains 15 residues. V dropped 2 bases and J dropped 10 bases, with 18 bases sitting between them. The CDR3: CAWSTPGQRRSPLHF. In DNA form, the CDR3 reads TGTGCCTGGAGTACCCCAGGACAGCGTCGGTCACCCCTCCACTTT.

This clone was counted a single time. The V call is TRBV28, the J call TRBJ1-2; maybe TRBD1 (5 bases). The germline V and J ends were trimmed by 6 bases and 1 base, with 15 bases remaining between them. This CDR3 has 15 residues. Germline CDR1 reads MDHEN; CDR2 reads SYDVKM. The CDR3 region is CASSPVMGGNYGYTF. In DNA, the CDR3 is TGTGCCAGCAGCCCCGTTATGGGGGGTAACTATGGCTACACCTTC.

This chain links TRBV6-1 with TRBJ1-6, with 7 nucleotides matching TRBD1. V shed 3 bases and J 11 bases; nucleotides not matched to a gene: 7. This CDR3 is 14 amino acids long. From germline, CDR1 is MNHNS and CDR2 SASEGT. The CDR3 region is CASSETGRRPPLHF. CDR3 in DNA: TGTGCCAGCAGTGAGACAGGGCGTAGGCCACCCCTCCACTTT.

V and J are TRBV6-5 and TRBJ1-1; D might be TRBD1 (6 bases). The germline gives CDR1 MNHEY, CDR2 SVGAGI. The CDR3 has 14 amino acids. Trimming stripped 6 bases from V and 1 base from J, with 12 bases between. The CDR3: CASSPGTTNTEAFF. CDR3 nucleotide sequence: TGTGCCAGCAGCCCCGGGACAACGAACACTGAAGCTTTCTTT.

The V call is TRBV7-8, the J call TRBJ2-7; D is perhaps TRBD1 (5 bases). From germline, CDR1 is SGHVS and CDR2 FQNEAQ. V was trimmed by 4 bases and J by 5 bases, leaving 12 bases between them. The CDR3 has 13 amino acids. The CDR3 is CASSYKWGHEQYF. CDR3 nucleotide sequence: TGTGCCAGCAGCTATAAGTGGGGCCACGAGCAGTACTTC.

V usage is TRBV11-2 and J usage is TRBJ1-1; D may be TRBD1 (5 bases). Deletions cut 8 bases from V and 4 bases from J, with 14 bases between. The CDR3 length is 13 residues. The germline CDR1 and CDR2 sequences are SGHAT and FQNNGV. The CDR3 here is CASGGTGSTEAFF. The CDR3, as DNA: TGTGCCAGCGGAGGGACGGGGAGCACTGAAGCTTTCTTT.

This chain joins TRBV13 and TRBJ2-3, with TRBD2 identical over 10 bases. J lost 6 bases, V lost 3 bases, and 12 bases had no gene match. The CDR3 loop spans 17 amino acids. The germline V gene has CDR1 PRHDT and CDR2 FYEKMQ (reference sequence). The CDR3 coding sequence is TGTGCCAGCAGCTTTAAGGCTAGCGGGGGCCCCGGGGATACGCAGTATTTT. This translates into CASSFKASGGPGDTQYF.

The chain uses TRBV27 and TRBJ1-4; weak D call: TRBD1 (5 bases). V was pared by 4 bases and J by 4 bases, with 10 bases between. Germline V CDR1 and CDR2: MNHEY, SMNVEV (reference sequence). The CDR3 has 14 residues. The CDR3 spells CASSSLGGNEKLFF. DNA of the CDR3: TGTGCCAGCAGTTCCCTCGGGGGTAATGAAAAACTGTTTTTT.

This clone was detected only a few times. The chain carries TRBV11-2 and TRBJ1-6, with a tentative D call TRBD1 (5 bases). Trimming took 3 bases from V and 5 from J, leaving 8 bases between them. Germline CDR1 reads SGHAT; CDR2 reads FQNNGV. The CDR3 spans 14 residues. The CDR3 spells CASSFATDNSPLHF. In DNA, the CDR3 is TGTGCCAGCAGCTTTGCGACAGATAATTCACCCCTCCACTTT.

This clone was observed a single time. CDR3 loop: CASSSGTANTGELFF. DNA for the CDR3: TGTGCCAGCAGCTCCGGGACGGCGAACACCGGGGAGCTGTTTTTT. The chain joins TRBV7-2 to TRBJ2-2; D may be TRBD1 or TRBD2 (5 bases each). The germline gives CDR1 SGHTA, CDR2 FQGNSA. The CDR3 is 15 amino acids. The V end was cut by 4 bases, the J end by 0 bases, with 9 bases between.

A note on this clone: Here the CDR3 omits its conserved ending phenylalanine or tryptophan, so a read error is the likely source. The DNA is left out, because the CDR3 cannot be placed on it with certainty; the CDR3 is given as TCRdb lists it. The V and J genes are TRBV7-9 and TRBJ2-3; TRBD2 reflects the table's D call only, with no check against the DNA. CDR1 is SEHNR and CDR2 is FQNEAQ in the germline V gene (reference sequence). The CDR3 is 12 residues long, ends included. This CDR3 reads CASSLTTGGTVL.

The rearrangement links TRBV9 to TRBJ2-7; D remains unclear. Germline CDR1 SGDLS, CDR2 YYNGEE. V was cut by 4 bases and J by 1 base, with 9 bases left in between. The length of the CDR3 is 13 residues. The CDR3 spells CASSPPRSYEQYF. Written as DNA, the CDR3 is TGTGCCAGCAGCCCTCCGAGGTCCTACGAGCAGTACTTC.

This chain links TRBV13 with TRBJ2-3, with 7 bases that match TRBD1. CDR1 and CDR2 (germline): PRHDT, FYEKMQ (reference sequence). V gave up 6 bases and J gave up 3 bases; unmatched junction bases: 6. The CDR3 is 14 amino acids. CDR3 protein: CASRPRDSTDTQYF. In DNA form, the CDR3 reads TGTGCCAGCAGACCCCGGGACAGTACAGATACGCAGTATTTT.

The rearrangement joins TRBV27 to TRBJ1-6; 7 bases agree with TRBD1. Losses at the gene ends were 11 bases for V and 10 bases for J; bases not matched to a gene: 11. CDR3 length equals 13 residues. The germline V gene has CDR1 MNHEY and CDR2 SMNVEV (reference sequence). CDR3 loop: CASRTGFGSPLHF. The CDR3 region has the DNA TGTGCCTCCCGGACAGGATTTGGGTCACCCCTCCACTTT.